The 29 T cell receptor beta chains reported below all come from one sample, sequenced in a study of T cell repertoires in cytomegalovirus infection. TCRdb redid the calling of the reads with MiXCR, one entry per CDR3 protein. Seen here are 150,000 to 200,000 distinct CDR3 sequences, roughly 9% observed once, and the top ten hold about 4.6%. Source material: PBMCs. The source of these receptors is a human donor in good health (CMV status not recorded). Some clones in this sample may be carry-over from other donors' samples.

This clonotype was counted at least ten times. V gene TRBV7-2 combines with J gene TRBJ1-1; no clear D. CDR1 and CDR2 from the germline V gene are SGHTA and FQGNSA. The CDR3 runs to 14 residues. Trimming took off 5 bases at V and 0 bases at J, with 10 bases between the two ends. The CDR3: CASSQTQLNTEAFF. The CDR3 nucleotides read TGTGCCAGCAGCCAGACCCAGCTGAACACTGAAGCTTTCTTT.

This clonotype has at least ten counts. This chain uses TRBV7-2 with TRBJ1-4, with D possibly being TRBD1 (6 bases). Trimming stripped 1 base from V and 11 bases from J, with 17 bases between. Germline CDR1 is SGHTA and CDR2 is FQGNSA. The CDR3 totals 15 residues. CDR3 in amino acids: CASSLDGADRGKLFF. In DNA form, the CDR3 reads TGTGCCAGCAGCTTAGACGGGGCGGATAGGGGGAAACTGTTTTTT.

This clonotype was counted only a few times. The chain has TRBV25-1 and TRBJ1-5, with 10 nucleotides matching TRBD1. The CDR3 sequence is 19 residues long. Trimming removed 4 bases from V and 1 base from J; junction bases left unmatched: 13. The germline CDR1 and CDR2 sequences are MGHDK and SYGVNS. The CDR3: CASSASGTGERGSNQPQHF. For the CDR3, the DNA is TGTGCCAGCAGTGCCTCCGGGACAGGGGAAAGGGGGAGCAATCAGCCCCAGCATTTT.

This clonotype was seen more than once but under ten times. The CDR3 loop is CASSLVGTSGNTIYF. The CDR3 DNA reads as TGTGCCAGCAGCTTAGTGGGCACCTCTGGAAACACCATATATTTT. The rearrangement joins TRBV7-2 to TRBJ1-3, with D uncertain. This CDR3 has 15 amino acids. Germline V lookup: CDR1 SGHTA, CDR2 FQGNSA. Between the trimmed V and J ends, which lost 1 base and 0 bases, there was a span of 7 bases.

The V gene is TRBV7-8, the J gene TRBJ1-4, with a tentative D call TRBD1 (6 bases). Germline lookup yields CDR1 SGHVS and CDR2 FQNEAQ. CDR3 length: 12 residues. The ends were cut back, 4 bases at V and 8 bases at J, with 8 bases in the middle. DNA of the CDR3: TGTGCCAGCAGCTCCGGACAGGAAAAACTGTTTTTT. Its translation: CASSSGQEKLFF.

The table lists this clonotype with many counts. The chain joins TRBV6-2 or TRBV6-3 to TRBJ2-3, with 8 positions matching TRBD2. Germline CDR1 is MNHEY and CDR2 is SVGEGT. The ends lost 5 bases at V and 7 bases at J; junction bases unmatched: 11. CDR3 length: 15 amino acids. Written as DNA, the CDR3 is TGTGCCAGCAGTCCGAGCGGGGGTTCGTTTTATACGCAGTATTTT. Residues: CASSPSGGSFYTQYF.

Worth noting for this clonotype: Mismatch with germline at one junction end may stem from a read error. V gene TRBV19 combines with J gene TRBJ2-1; a weak D match, TRBD2 (5 bases). The germline CDR1 and CDR2 sequences are LNHDA and SQIVND (reference sequence). The CDR3 sequence is 15 residues long. The CDR3 DNA reads as TGTGGCAGTAGTATATTAGAGGGATCGTACAATGAGCAGTTCTTC. It codes for CGSSILEGSYNEQFF.

In its sample, this clonotype was seen many times. The genes are TRBV7-2 and TRBJ2-7; TRBD1 agrees at 7 bases. CDR1 SGHTA and CDR2 FQGNSA come from the germline V gene. V trimming: 3 bases; J trimming: 3 bases; junction bases outside the gene matches: 8. The CDR3 is 15 residues long. The CDR3 DNA follows: TGTGCCAGCAGCTTCGCCGGGACAGAAGGCTACGAGCAGTACTTC. Amino acid sequence: CASSFAGTEGYEQYF.

This clonotype has at least ten counts. This chain uses TRBV11-2 with TRBJ2-1; 7 bases line up with TRBD2. The germline V gene encodes CDR1 SGHAT and CDR2 FQNNGV. Trimming took 5 bases from V and 4 from J; bases not matched to a gene: 14. The CDR3 is 17 residues long. The CDR3 nucleotides are TGTGCCAGCAGCCCACAAGCCTTCGGCGGGGGATACAATGAGCAGTTCTTC. Protein sequence: CASSPQAFGGGYNEQFF.

This clonotype was picked up many times. CDR3 sequence reads: CASSAILRAEAFF. Written as DNA, the CDR3 is TGTGCCAGCAGCGCAATCCTCCGGGCCGAAGCTTTCTTT. J is TRBJ1-1 and V is TRBV7-2; D unresolved. Germline V gene lookup returns CDR1 SGHTA and CDR2 FQGNSA. V was trimmed by 5 bases and J by 8 bases, leaving 15 bases between them. The CDR3 length is 13 residues.

In its sample, this clonotype was seen many times. V gene TRBV20-1 combines with J gene TRBJ2-7; 10 nucleotides align to TRBD2. Germline CDR1 is DFQATT and CDR2 is SNEGSKA (reference sequence). After removal of 0 bases from V and 5 bases from J, the junction contained 10 bases not matched to a gene. This CDR3 spans 16 amino acids. This chain's CDR3 is CSARDNLAGVSDEQYF. Here the CDR3 DNA reads TGCAGTGCTAGAGATAACCTAGCGGGAGTTAGCGACGAGCAGTACTTC.

The sample holds many counts of this clonotype. In nucleotides, the CDR3 is TGTGCCAGCAGCGGACAGGGAAACGAGCAGTACTTC. Protein product: CASSGQGNEQYF. This chain joins TRBV9 and TRBJ2-7, with 7 bases identical to TRBD1. CDR1 is SGDLS, CDR2 YYNGEE, per germline. The CDR3 contains 12 residues. Unmatched junction bases numbered 2, after V lost 3 bases and J lost 5 bases.

Details on this clonotype: This may stem from a read error, because a much larger clone lies one nucleotide away. The rearrangement links TRBV7-2 to TRBJ2-4, with D possibly being TRBD1 (5 bases). With 5 bases removed from V and 0 bases from J, the gap between germline ends came to 5 bases. Germline V lookup: CDR1 SGHTA, CDR2 FQGNSA. This CDR3 contains 13 residues. CDR3: CASSRGAKNIQYF. The DNA for the CDR3 is TGTGCCAGCAGCAGGGGAGCCAAAAACATTCAGTACTTC.

Ten or more counts support this clonotype. V is TRBV6-2 or TRBV6-3 and J is TRBJ2-1, with D perhaps assigned TRBD1 or TRBD2 (5 bases each). The CDR3 is 15 amino acids. Trimming shortened V by 6 bases and J by 6 bases, and 18 bases separated the two germline ends. Germline loops: CDR1 MNHEY, CDR2 SVGEGT. The CDR3 here is CASSPTGTGGNEQFF. The DNA of the CDR3 is TGTGCCAGCAGCCCTACCGGGACGGGTGGCAATGAGCAGTTCTTC.

This clonotype was seen at least ten times. This chain links TRBV10-3 with TRBJ2-7, with TRBD1 matching 10 bases. Trimming at V came to 7 bases and at J to 0 bases, leaving 3 bases not matched to a gene. Germline-derived CDR1 and CDR2 are ENHRY and SYGVKD. The CDR3 is made up of 14 amino acids. This CDR3 reads CAINGQGVSYEQYF. The CDR3 DNA follows: TGTGCCATCAATGGACAGGGGGTCTCCTACGAGCAGTACTTC.

This clonotype was counted only a few times. The CDR3 region is CASSYAGPGTGELFF. The CDR3 region has the DNA TGTGCCAGCAGTTACGCAGGGCCAGGGACCGGGGAGCTGTTTTTT. This chain joins TRBV6-2 or TRBV6-3 and TRBJ2-2, with D possibly matching TRBD1 (5 bases). Trimming removed 2 bases at V and 5 bases at J, with 12 bases between. Germline CDR1 reads MNHEY; CDR2 reads SVGEGT. The CDR3 totals 15 residues.

This clonotype was picked up many times. The chain links TRBV28 to TRBJ1-5; D remains unclear. The CDR3 contains 16 residues. CDR1 MDHEN and CDR2 SYDVKM come from the germline V gene. V gave up 5 bases and J gave up 2 bases, with 16 bases separating them. The CDR3 bases are TGTGCCAGCAGTGCGACGCTGGGAATAGGCAATCAGCCCCAGCATTTT. Its translation is CASSATLGIGNQPQHF.

This chain uses TRBV20-1 with TRBJ2-3; D is uncertain. Trimming took off 0 bases at V and 6 bases at J, with 1 base between the two ends. Germline V gives CDR1 DFQATT, CDR2 SNEGSKA (reference sequence). The CDR3 runs 10 residues. The CDR3 bases are TGCAGTGCTAGAGATGATACGCAGTATTTT. It codes for CSARDDTQYF.

This clonotype has at least ten counts. The chain has TRBV28 and TRBJ1-1; D is ambiguous. The CDR3 runs to 14 residues. The germline CDR1 and CDR2 sequences are MDHEN and SYDVKM. V dropped 2 bases and J dropped 7 bases, with 14 bases sitting between them. The CDR3 sequence is CASSLSQVGGEAFF. As DNA, the CDR3 is TGTGCCAGCAGTTTAAGCCAGGTCGGAGGTGAAGCTTTCTTT. Drawing the rest from reference TRBV28 and TRBJ1-1, the complete variable domain is DVKVTQSSRYLVKRTGEKVFLECVQDMDHENMFWYRQDPGLGLRLIYFSYDVKMKEKGDIPEGYSVSREKKERFSLILESASTNQTSMYLCASSLSQVGGEAFFGQGTRLTVV.

There are many counts of this clonotype. The chain employs TRBV7-2 and TRBJ2-2, with 8 bases that match TRBD2. Germline CDR1 is SGHTA and CDR2 is FQGNSA. This CDR3 spans 15 amino acids. Germline trimming cut 4 bases from V and 5 bases from J; bases unmatched to any gene: 6. In DNA, the CDR3 is TGTGCCAGCAGCTCCCGGCGGGGGGAAACCGGGGAGCTGTTTTTT. It specifies CASSSRRGETGELFF.

This clonotype was recorded at least ten times. The chain combines TRBV27 with TRBJ2-1; D is perhaps TRBD2 (5 bases). Germline V gene data show CDR1 as MNHEY and CDR2 as SMNVEV (reference sequence). V lost 3 bases and J 6 bases, leaving 21 bases between the germline ends. The CDR3 totals 17 residues. The CDR3 nucleotides are TGTGCCAGCAGTTTTCGAGGGTCGGTAGTTTCTGCCAATGAGCAGTTCTTC. Translated: CASSFRGSVVSANEQFF.

This clonotype was detected ten times or more. The DNA for the CDR3 is TGTGCCAGCAGTTACTCGACTAGCACTAGCACAGATACGCAGTATTTT. It encodes CASSYSTSTSTDTQYF. This rearrangement joins TRBV6-2 or TRBV6-3 to TRBJ2-3, with TRBD2 identical over 7 bases. CDR1 is MNHEY and CDR2 is SVGEGT in the germline V gene. CDR3 size: 16 residues. Trimming cost V 0 bases and J 0 bases; bases outside gene matches: 3.

The rearrangement uses TRBV18 and TRBJ1-2, with 9 nucleotides matching TRBD1. The CDR3 consists of 14 residues. Unmatched junction bases numbered 4, after V lost 3 bases and J lost 5 bases. Germline V lookup: CDR1 KGHSH, CDR2 LQKENI. The CDR3 DNA reads as TGTGCCAGCTCACCTGGACAGGGGACTTATGGCTACACCTTC. Encoded protein: CASSPGQGTYGYTF.

This clonotype was seen ten or more times. The gene calls are TRBV11-2 and TRBJ1-6, with a possible D match to TRBD1 (5 bases). Germline assignment: CDR1 SGHAT and CDR2 FQNNGV. This CDR3 has 14 amino acids. V was pared by 5 bases and J by 6 bases, with 11 bases between. The CDR3 loop is CASSMTVPNSPLHF. DNA of the CDR3: TGTGCCAGCAGCATGACAGTGCCTAATTCACCCCTCCACTTT.

This clonotype was found many times. The chain uses TRBV20-1 and TRBJ1-5; no reliable D call. The CDR3 contains 15 residues. The germline CDR1 and CDR2 sequences are DFQATT and SNEGSKA (reference sequence). Trimming removed 4 bases at V and 1 base at J, with 14 bases between. The CDR3 DNA reads as TGCAGTGCTACTGAACTCGGGGTAAGCAATCAGCCCCAGCATTTT. It encodes CSATELGVSNQPQHF.

The rearrangement links TRBV10-2 to TRBJ2-7; 10 bases fit TRBD1. Looked up from germline, CDR1 is WSHSY and CDR2 is SAAADI. J gave up 3 bases and V 2 bases, and 4 bases lay outside the gene matches. CDR3 length: 15 amino acids. As DNA, the CDR3 is TGCGCCAGCAGTGAGCGGGACAGGGGAAGCTACGAGCAGTACTTC. This gives the protein CASSERDRGSYEQYF.

This clonotype was seen many times. The chain recombines TRBV7-6 with TRBJ2-7; TRBD1 might be the D (5 bases). Germline CDR1 SGHVS, CDR2 FNYEAQ. CDR3 length equals 14 residues. V lost 1 base and J lost 3, with 10 bases in between. The chain's CDR3 is CASSLVAGHYEQYF. DNA for the CDR3: TGTGCCAGCAGCTTAGTGGCAGGACACTACGAGCAGTACTTC.

This clonotype was counted many times. The CDR3 coding sequence is TGTGCCAGCAGCGACCGACAGGGCCCAGATACGCAGTATTTT. It codes for CASSDRQGPDTQYF. The chain carries TRBV7-2 and TRBJ2-3, with 7 bases matching TRBD1. CDR1 SGHTA and CDR2 FQGNSA come from the germline V gene. The CDR3 is made up of 14 amino acids. With 5 bases clipped from V and 4 bases from J, the junction kept 6 bases outside the gene matches.

This clonotype was picked up a small number of times. The gene calls are TRBV18 and TRBJ2-2; D may be TRBD1 (5 bases). Per germline, CDR1 KGHSH and CDR2 LQKENI. The CDR3 is made up of 15 amino acids. The V end was cut by 3 bases, the J end by 4 bases, with 12 bases between. The CDR3 bases are TGTGCCAGCTCACCTCGCAGGGCGAGCACCGGGGAGCTGTTTTTT. This encodes CASSPRRASTGELFF.